This entry lists 22 T cell receptor beta chains sequenced from one sample in a study of blood T cell repertoires in COVID-19. TCRdb keeps only in-frame clones here, not all; method: immunoSEQ multiplex PCR. The sample shows under 300,000 clones, approximately 80% of them seen only once. The sample taken for sequencing was peripheral blood. These receptors were obtained from a woman aged 40 to 55 who had recovered from COVID-19.

This rearrangement joins TRBV4-2 to TRBJ1-4; 9 bases are a match to TRBD1. Trimming took 0 bases from V and 11 from J; bases not matched to a gene: 7. In germline, CDR1 is LGHNA, CDR2 YNFKEQ. This CDR3 contains 15 residues. The CDR3 DNA is TGTGCCAGCAGCCAAGATCGGGGACAGGGAGACAAACTGTTTTTT. Translating gives CASSQDRGQGDKLFF.

Only a few counts were recorded for this clone. The CDR3 bases are TGTGCCAGCAGTGAACTGAGAACCGATACGCAGTATTTT. The encoded protein is CASSELRTDTQYF. The chain employs TRBV2 and TRBJ2-3; D gene unclear. CDR1 SNHLY and CDR2 FYNNEI come from the germline V gene. The length of the CDR3 is 13 residues. V dropped 2 bases and J dropped 6 bases, with 9 bases sitting between them. Full variable domain (outside the CDR3, taken from reference TRBV2 and TRBJ2-3): EPEVTQTPSHQVTQMGQEVILRCVPISNHLYFYWYRQILGQKVEFLVSFYNNEISEKSEIFDDQFSVERPDGSNFTLKIRSTKLEDSAMYFCASSELRTDTQYFGPGTRLTVL.

The chain has TRBV28 and TRBJ2-5; unclear D gene. The germline V gene has CDR1 MDHEN and CDR2 SYDVKM. V lost 6 bases and J 1 base, leaving 15 bases between the germline ends. The CDR3 has 15 residues. CDR3 protein: CASSRHEASQETQYF. DNA of the CDR3: TGTGCCAGCAGCCGTCACGAGGCCTCCCAAGAGACCCAGTACTTC.

This clone was recorded a few times. The genes are TRBV11-3 and TRBJ2-7; the D gene is possibly TRBD1 (5 bases). Trimming removed 5 bases from V and 9 bases from J, with 11 bases in between. This CDR3 spans 11 amino acids. CDR1 is SGHNT, CDR2 YENEEA, per germline. The CDR3 spells CASSHLQGQYF. The CDR3 nucleotides read TGTGCCAGCAGCCACCTGCAGGGGCAGTACTTC.

The sample holds a few counts of this clone. The gene calls are TRBV6-5 and TRBJ2-3, with 8 bases matching TRBD2. Per the germline V gene, CDR1 is MNHEY and CDR2 is SVGAGI. CDR3 length: 14 residues. The trim removed 7 bases at V and 2 bases at J, leaving 5 bases unmatched. In DNA, the CDR3 is TGTGCCAGCAAAGGCGGGGGGTACACAGATACGCAGTATTTT. Protein: CASKGGGYTDTQYF.

The rearrangement links TRBV11-1 to TRBJ2-1; 7 bases match TRBD1. The CDR3 extends over 13 amino acids. V gave up 3 bases and J gave up 13 bases; unmatched junction bases: 9. Germline CDR1 reads SGHAT; CDR2 reads FQDESV (reference sequence). CDR3 residues: CASSLGRGLFQFF. The CDR3 nucleotides read TGTGCCAGCAGCTTGGGAAGGGGGCTGTTCCAGTTCTTC.

V and J are TRBV28 and TRBJ2-3; D not resolved. With 1 base removed from V and 6 bases from J, the gap between germline ends came to 5 bases. This CDR3 comprises 12 residues. The germline V gene encodes CDR1 MDHEN and CDR2 SYDVKM. This chain's CDR3 is CASSLFPDTQYF. For the CDR3, the DNA is TGTGCCAGCAGTTTATTCCCGGATACGCAGTATTTT.

The rearrangement uses TRBV28 and TRBJ1-1, with a tentative D call TRBD1 (6 bases). Germline V gives CDR1 MDHEN, CDR2 SYDVKM. The CDR3 totals 14 residues. V lost 6 bases and J lost 1, with 12 bases in between. The CDR3 DNA follows: TGTGCCAGCAGCACAGGGATTTCGAACACTGAAGCTTTCTTT. It translates to CASSTGISNTEAFF.

DNA of the CDR3: TGCGCCAGCAGCCCATTGGCCTCTTCAACTAATGAAAAACTGTTTTTT. Amino acid sequence: CASSPLASSTNEKLFF. V gene TRBV5-1 combines with J gene TRBJ1-4; D is uncertain. This CDR3 has 16 amino acids. Between the trimmed V and J ends, which lost 4 bases and 0 bases, there was a span of 13 bases. The germline V gene has CDR1 SGHRS and CDR2 YFSETQ.

The chain couples TRBV6-5 to TRBJ2-3; the match to TRBD1 covers 7 bases. V trimming: 2 bases; J trimming: 4 bases; junction bases outside the gene matches: 3. Germline CDR1 MNHEY, CDR2 SVGAGI. CDR3 size: 14 residues. The CDR3 spells CASSYPDRPDTQYF. In nucleotides, the CDR3 is TGTGCCAGCAGTTACCCGGACAGGCCAGATACGCAGTATTTT.

The CDR3 protein is CASSVDAGGETQYF. CDR3 sequence (DNA): TGTGCCAGCAGCGTAGACGCGGGGGGAGAGACCCAGTACTTC. The chain uses TRBV9 and TRBJ2-5; 8 nucleotides match TRBD2. The V and J ends lost 0 bases and 4 bases, in that order; junction bases with no gene match: 2. Germline lookup yields CDR1 SGDLS and CDR2 YYNGEE. This CDR3 is built from 14 residues.

The chain uses TRBV30 and TRBJ1-2; 8 bases align to TRBD1. Germline V CDR1 and CDR2: GTSNPN, SVGIG (reference sequence). CDR3 length: 12 residues. V shed 3 bases, J shed 4 bases, and the junction held 1 base outside the gene matches. The CDR3 DNA reads as TGTGCCTGGAGCGGGACAGGCTATGGCTACACCTTC. This translates into CAWSGTGYGYTF.

The chain is built from TRBV19 and TRBJ1-2, with a possible D match to TRBD1 (5 bases). V shed 10 bases and J shed 7 bases, with 13 bases lying between them. Germline V gene sequence: CDR1 LNHDA, CDR2 SQIVND (reference sequence). The CDR3 extends over 11 amino acids. CDR3 DNA sequence: TGTGCCACCCTAGGGGTTAGTGGCTACACCTTC. It translates to CATLGVSGYTF.

The chain couples TRBV6-5 to TRBJ2-2; TRBD1 matches 8 bases. The J segment lost 4 bases and the V segment lost 11 bases, leaving 12 bases of the junction unmatched. The CDR3 has 15 amino acids. Germline lookup yields CDR1 MNHEY and CDR2 SVGAGI. The DNA for the CDR3 is TGTGCCGGAAGCCCGCAGGGGGCGGGCACCGGGGAGCTGTTTTTT. Amino acid sequence: CAGSPQGAGTGELFF.

This clone was observed a single time. The chain employs TRBV27 and TRBJ2-6; D is possibly TRBD2 (7 bases). Germline CDR1 MNHEY, CDR2 SMNVEV (reference sequence). The length of the CDR3 is 14 residues. Trimming removed 10 bases from V and 3 bases from J, with 13 bases in between. This CDR3 reads CATRGGGGANVLTF. The DNA for the CDR3 is TGTGCCACCCGGGGAGGGGGTGGGGCCAACGTCCTGACTTTC.

The chain couples TRBV6-1 to TRBJ1-3; D is ambiguous. V gave up 1 base and J gave up 0 bases, with 10 bases separating them. The germline V gene has CDR1 MNHNS and CDR2 SASEGT. This CDR3 has 16 residues. CDR3: CASSEGVGSSGNTIYF. CDR3 coding DNA: TGTGCCAGCAGTGAAGGGGTGGGGAGCTCTGGAAACACCATATATTTT.

The chain recombines TRBV25-1 with TRBJ2-3, with D perhaps matching TRBD2 (7 bases). Germline-derived CDR1 and CDR2 are MGHDK and SYGVNS. The V and J ends lost 6 bases and 6 bases respectively, with 19 bases between them. This CDR3 has 15 residues. The CDR3 sequence is CASRPAWGGGDTQYF. Here the CDR3 DNA reads TGTGCCAGCAGACCCGCTTGGGGGGGCGGGGATACGCAGTATTTT.

This clone was observed a few times. V and J are TRBV19 and TRBJ2-2, with 11 bases identical to TRBD1. The CDR3 has 13 residues. Losses at the gene ends were 11 bases for V and 5 bases for J; bases not matched to a gene: 4. Germline-derived CDR1 and CDR2 are LNHDA and SQIVND (reference sequence). In DNA, the CDR3 is TGTGCCGCGGGACAGGGGGGGACCGGGGAGCTGTTTTTT. Translated: CAAGQGGTGELFF.

The chain employs TRBV9 and TRBJ1-3; 9 bases map to TRBD1. This CDR3 region has 17 residues. Germline V gene lookup returns CDR1 SGDLS and CDR2 YYNGEE. Unmatched junction bases numbered 8, after V lost 4 bases and J lost 0 bases. For the CDR3, the DNA is TGTGCCAGCAGCCTAACTGGGGGACAGGGCTCTGGAAACACCATATATTTT. Protein: CASSLTGGQGSGNTIYF.

The chain uses TRBV19 and TRBJ2-1, with 8 bases fitting TRBD2. The germline gives CDR1 LNHDA, CDR2 SQIVND (reference sequence). CDR3 length: 15 residues. The ends lost 5 bases at V and 6 bases at J; junction bases unmatched: 9. This CDR3 reads CASSPPRGGRNEQFF. The DNA for the CDR3 is TGTGCCAGTAGTCCCCCCCGGGGGGGCCGCAATGAGCAGTTCTTC.

The V call is TRBV4-3, the J call TRBJ2-5; D not resolved. V lost 1 base and J lost 4, with 10 bases in between. This CDR3 contains 14 residues. CDR1 and CDR2 from the germline V gene are LGHNA and YSLEER. The CDR3 region is CASSQALVSETQYF. Here the CDR3 DNA reads TGCGCCAGCAGCCAAGCTTTAGTGTCAGAGACCCAGTACTTC.

In nucleotides, the CDR3 is TGTGCCAGCAGTTACTCCGGGGGGCGCCTCTCAGTCTACACCTTC. Protein: CASSYSGGRLSVYTF. V usage is TRBV6-5 and J usage is TRBJ1-2; TRBD1 is a possible D gene (6 bases). Per the germline V gene, CDR1 is MNHEY and CDR2 is SVGAGI. The CDR3 loop spans 15 amino acids. The ends were cut back, 0 bases at V and 10 bases at J, with 18 bases in the middle.